This T cell receptor (beta chain) was obtained from a study of a mutant IDH1 vaccine in newly diagnosed glioma. The wider study: Antecedent treatment encompassed radiotherapy, temozolomide, or their combination; the majority received both. The V12 visit happened in week 35, and the V13 visit happened in week 47. Study-level results: Induction of immune responses by the vaccine occurred in 93.3% of patients.

Per the germline V gene, CDR1 is GTSNPN and CDR2 is SVGIG (reference sequence). This CDR3 has 14 amino acids. V was clipped by 0 bases and J by 4 bases, with 13 bases between them. A remark on this clone: The antigen remains undetermined.

The data were produced by immunoSEQ multiplex PCR, yet TCRdb's version contains in-frame clones alone and is incomplete. The repertoire holds tens of thousands of clones, with under 85% as singletons. Regarding time point: week 35, safety follow-up. Doses consisted of 300 ug of mutant IDH1 20-mer peptide each, paired with topical imiquimod. Patients had eight vaccinations, in weeks 1, 3, 5, 7, 11, 15, 19 and 23. The TCR sequence derives from a man aged 45-65 years with glioma. The chain uses TRBV30 and TRBJ2-7; unclear D gene. The sequencing here drew on PBMCs, taken from a glioma patient whose treatment included an IDH1 peptide vaccine. CDR3 amino acids: CAWSVPPNRYEQYF. The CDR3 coding sequence is TGTGCCTGGAGTGTCCCCCCCAATCGGTACGAGCAGTACTTC. The full variable domain, rest sourced from reference TRBV30 and TRBJ2-7, is SQTIHQWPATLVQPVGSPLSLECTVEGTSNPNLYWYRQAAGRGLQLLFYSVGIGQISSEVPQNLSASRPQDRQFILSSKKLLLSDSGFYLCAWSVPPNRYEQYFGPGTRLTVT.